Given below is one T cell receptor beta chain in context. What antigen it recognizes has not been identified. No per-base quality is available; no much larger clone lies one base away. Libraries were constructed by the immunoSEQ multiplex PCR assay. The table was pulled from immuneACCESS by TCRdb, which kept in-frame rearrangements only. Such tables lose some clones; where checked, under half of the loss comes from unresolved V genes, and the rest has no known cause. This sample lists over 55,000 clones; around 90% were detected once. Of the sample, around 3% is held by the ten largest clones. This entry is derived from a study of T cells after somatic rescue of genetic block (TCRdb year 2020). In terms of the full investigation: What the study looked at was long-term robustness, specifically in a T-cell system that came about through somatic rescue of a genetic block in T-cell development.

The receptor comes from a man between 35 and 55 years old. Sample: peripheral blood mononuclear cells (PBMCs).

Read as DNA, the sequence is TGTGCCAGCAGCTCCAAGGACAGGGCCCACGCCTACGAGCAGTACTTC. Translated, this is CASSSKDRAHAYEQYF. The chain is made from TRBV11-2 and TRBJ2-7; 8 nucleotides in the junction match TRBD1. There are 16 amino acids in the CDR3, from cysteine to phenylalanine inclusive. This entry keeps only the CDR3 DNA: 48 bases, framed from base 1. As encoded in the germline V gene, CDR1 is SGHAT while CDR2 is FQNNGV. Germline trimming amounts to 4 bases on V and 2 bases on J, with 10 as the count of junction bases outside the gene matches.